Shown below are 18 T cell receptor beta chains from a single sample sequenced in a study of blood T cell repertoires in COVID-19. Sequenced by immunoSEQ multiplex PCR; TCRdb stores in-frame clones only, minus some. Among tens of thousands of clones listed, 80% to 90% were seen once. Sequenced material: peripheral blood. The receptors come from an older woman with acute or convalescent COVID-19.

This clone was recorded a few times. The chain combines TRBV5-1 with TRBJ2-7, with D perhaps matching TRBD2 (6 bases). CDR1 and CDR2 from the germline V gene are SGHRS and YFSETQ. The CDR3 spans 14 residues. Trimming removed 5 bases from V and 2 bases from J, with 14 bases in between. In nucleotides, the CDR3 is TGCGCCAGCAGGATGGACTACCTCACCTACGAGCAGTACGTC. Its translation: CASRMDYLTYEQYV.

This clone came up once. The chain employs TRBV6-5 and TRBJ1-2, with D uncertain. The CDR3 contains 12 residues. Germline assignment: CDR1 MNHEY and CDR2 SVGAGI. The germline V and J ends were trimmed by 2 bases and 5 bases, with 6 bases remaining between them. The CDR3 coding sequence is TGTGCCAGCAGTTACAGAGGGTATGGCTACACCTTC. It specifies CASSYRGYGYTF.

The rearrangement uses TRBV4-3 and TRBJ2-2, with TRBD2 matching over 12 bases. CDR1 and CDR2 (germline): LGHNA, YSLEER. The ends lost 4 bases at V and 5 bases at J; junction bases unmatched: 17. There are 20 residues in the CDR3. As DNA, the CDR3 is TGCGCCAGCAGCCTGCCGCCGGTCGCTAGCGGGGGGGCCCGAACCGGGGAGCTGTTTTTT. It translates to CASSLPPVASGGARTGELFF.

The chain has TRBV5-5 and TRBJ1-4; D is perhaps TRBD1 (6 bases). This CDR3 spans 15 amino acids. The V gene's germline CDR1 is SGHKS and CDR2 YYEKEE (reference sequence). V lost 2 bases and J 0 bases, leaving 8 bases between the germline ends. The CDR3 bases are TGTGCCAGCAGCTTCCCAGGGGCAACTAATGAAAAACTGTTTTTT. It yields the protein CASSFPGATNEKLFF.

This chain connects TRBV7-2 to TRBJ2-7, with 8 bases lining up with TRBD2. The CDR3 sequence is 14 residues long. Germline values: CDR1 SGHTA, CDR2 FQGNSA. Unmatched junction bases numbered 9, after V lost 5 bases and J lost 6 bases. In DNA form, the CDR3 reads TGTGCCAGCAGCAACTGGCGGGGGGTCATCGAGCAGTACTTC. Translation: CASSNWRGVIEQYF.

The CDR3 reads CSPPPLGGSNTEAFF. CDR3 coding DNA: TGCAGCCCGCCCCCCTTGGGGGGATCGAACACTGAAGCTTTCTTT. This chain connects TRBV29-1 to TRBJ1-1, with D tentatively TRBD1 (5 bases). Per the germline V gene, CDR1 is SQVTM and CDR2 is ANQGSEA. This CDR3 is 15 amino acids long. V lost 8 bases, J lost 1 base, and 20 bases lay in between.

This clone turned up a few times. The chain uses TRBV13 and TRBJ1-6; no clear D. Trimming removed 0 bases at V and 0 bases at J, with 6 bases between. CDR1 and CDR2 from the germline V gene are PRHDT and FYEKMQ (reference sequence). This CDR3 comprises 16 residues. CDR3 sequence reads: CASSLGGSSYNSPLHF. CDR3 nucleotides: TGTGCCAGCAGCTTAGGCGGGAGCTCCTATAATTCACCCCTCCACTTT. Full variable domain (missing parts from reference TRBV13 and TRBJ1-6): AAGVIQSPRHLIKEKRETATLKCYPIPRHDTVYWYQQGPGQDPQFLISFYEKMQSDKGSIPDRFSAQQFSDYHSELNMSSLELGDSALYFCASSLGGSSYNSPLHFGNGTRLTVT.

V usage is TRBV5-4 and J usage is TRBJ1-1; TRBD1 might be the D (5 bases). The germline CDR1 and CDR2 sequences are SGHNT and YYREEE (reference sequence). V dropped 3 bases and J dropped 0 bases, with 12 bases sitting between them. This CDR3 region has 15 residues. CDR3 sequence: CASSYRRELNTEAFF. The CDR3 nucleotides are TGTGCCAGCAGCTACCGCAGGGAACTGAACACTGAAGCTTTCTTT.

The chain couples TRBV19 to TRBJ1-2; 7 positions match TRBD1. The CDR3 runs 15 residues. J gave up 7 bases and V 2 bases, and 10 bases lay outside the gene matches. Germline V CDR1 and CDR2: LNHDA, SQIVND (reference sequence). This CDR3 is CASSISLIQGFGYTF. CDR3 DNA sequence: TGTGCCAGTAGTATATCCCTCATACAGGGGTTTGGCTACACCTTC.

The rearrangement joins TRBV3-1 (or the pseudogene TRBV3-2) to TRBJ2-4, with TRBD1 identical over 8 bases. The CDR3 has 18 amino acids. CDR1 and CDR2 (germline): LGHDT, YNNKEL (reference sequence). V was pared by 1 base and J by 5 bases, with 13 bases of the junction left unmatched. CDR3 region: CASSQGGQGTVLENIQYF. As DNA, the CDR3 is TGTGCCAGCAGCCAAGGCGGACAGGGAACGGTTCTGGAAAACATTCAGTACTTC.

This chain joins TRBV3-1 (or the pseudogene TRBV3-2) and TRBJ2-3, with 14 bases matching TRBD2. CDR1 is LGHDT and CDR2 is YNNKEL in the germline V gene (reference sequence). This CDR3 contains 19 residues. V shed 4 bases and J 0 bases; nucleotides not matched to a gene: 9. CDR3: CASSRGTSGGVVSTDTQYF. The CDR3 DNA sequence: TGTGCCAGCAGCCGGGGGACTAGCGGGGGAGTGGTAAGCACAGATACGCAGTATTTT.

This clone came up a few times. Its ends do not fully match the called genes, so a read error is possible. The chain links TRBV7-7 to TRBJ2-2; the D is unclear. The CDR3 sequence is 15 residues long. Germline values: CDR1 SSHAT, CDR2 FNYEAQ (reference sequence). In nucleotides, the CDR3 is TGTGCTAGCAGCTTAGATGTGTCTAGCACCGGGGAGCTGTTTTTT. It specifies CASSLDVSSTGELFF.

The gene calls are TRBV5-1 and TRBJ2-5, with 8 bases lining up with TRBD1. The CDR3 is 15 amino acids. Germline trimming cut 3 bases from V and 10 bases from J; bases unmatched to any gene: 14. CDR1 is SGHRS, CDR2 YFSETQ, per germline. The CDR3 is CASSSLQGEQVGQYF. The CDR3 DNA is TGCGCCAGCAGCTCTTTACAGGGGGAGCAGGTGGGCCAGTACTTC.

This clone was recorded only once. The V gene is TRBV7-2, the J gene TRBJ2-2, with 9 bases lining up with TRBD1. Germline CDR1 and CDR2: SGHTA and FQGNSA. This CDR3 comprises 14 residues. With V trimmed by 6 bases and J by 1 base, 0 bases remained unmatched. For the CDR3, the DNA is TGTGCCAGCAGGGGACAGGGGAACACCGGGGAGCTGTTTTTT. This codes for CASRGQGNTGELFF.

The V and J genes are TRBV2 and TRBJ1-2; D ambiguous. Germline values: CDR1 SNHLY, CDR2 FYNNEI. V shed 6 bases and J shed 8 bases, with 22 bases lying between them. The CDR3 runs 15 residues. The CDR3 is CASSRETPQTGGYTF. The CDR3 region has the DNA TGTGCCAGCAGCCGAGAGACACCACAGACGGGAGGCTACACCTTC.

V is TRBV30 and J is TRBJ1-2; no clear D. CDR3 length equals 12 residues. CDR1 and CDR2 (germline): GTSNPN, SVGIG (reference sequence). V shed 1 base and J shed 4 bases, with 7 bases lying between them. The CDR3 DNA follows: TGTGCCTGGAGTGGCCAGTCCTATGGCTACACCTTC. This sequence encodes CAWSGQSYGYTF.

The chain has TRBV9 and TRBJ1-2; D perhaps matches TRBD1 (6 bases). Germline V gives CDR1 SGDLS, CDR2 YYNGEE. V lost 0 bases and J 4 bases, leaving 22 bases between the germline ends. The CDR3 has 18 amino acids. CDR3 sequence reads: CASSVAMDSSTSGYGYTF. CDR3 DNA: TGTGCCAGCAGCGTAGCTATGGACAGTTCTACGAGCGGCTATGGCTACACCTTC.

The CDR3 DNA sequence: TGTGCCAGCAGAAGTGGGCTACGTGACGAGCAGTACGTC. Translating gives CASRSGLRDEQYV. The chain carries TRBV6-5 and TRBJ2-7; D remains ambiguous. CDR1 MNHEY and CDR2 SVGAGI come from the germline V gene. The CDR3 spans 13 residues. Trimming took 6 bases from V and 5 from J, leaving 14 bases between them.